The rows below give T cell receptor beta chains drawn from one sample of a study of blood T cell repertoires in COVID-19. Only in-frame clones appear in the TCRdb table, and some are missing; sequencing was by immunoSEQ multiplex PCR. Among 250,000 to 350,000 clones listed, around 81% were seen once. Sequences were obtained from peripheral blood. These TCRs come from a person between 70 and 80 years old with COVID-19, enrolled during active disease. Both conserved end residues are part of each CDR3. Each record gives: J gene, V gene, clone size, D gene, CDR3 DNA, CDR3 protein. D genes are given only for firm matches. Clone size is given for some rows only: seen once, a few or many times, or a class if the clone is expanded.

j_call: TRBJ1-5
v_call: TRBV28
clone_size: -
d_call: TRBD1
cdr3_nt: TGTGCCAGCAGTTTATTAGGGACAGGGAGGTGGGTGCATTTT
cdr3_aa: CASSLLGTGRWVHF

j_call: TRBJ1-2
v_call: TRBV19
clone_size: -
d_call: TRBD1
cdr3_nt: TGTGCCAGCCGGACAGGGGGGAATGGCTACACCTTC
cdr3_aa: CASRTGGNGYTF

j_call: TRBJ2-7
v_call: TRBV3-1/TRBV3-2
clone_size: -
d_call: TRBD2
cdr3_nt: TGTGCCAGCAGCCAAAATGGACTAGCGGGGGGCTGGTACTTC
cdr3_aa: CASSQNGLAGGWYF

j_call: TRBJ2-2
v_call: TRBV5-8
clone_size: -
d_call: -
cdr3_nt: TGTGCCAGCAGCTTCCGCGGGACCGGGGAGCTGTTTTTT
cdr3_aa: CASSFRGTGELFF

j_call: TRBJ2-7
v_call: TRBV6-1
clone_size: -
d_call: -
cdr3_nt: TGTGCCAGCAGTGAGCAGGGAACTTACGAGCAGTACTTC
cdr3_aa: CASSEQGTYEQYF

j_call: TRBJ2-6
v_call: TRBV5-8
clone_size: -
d_call: TRBD1
cdr3_nt: TGTGCCAGCAGCTTGGACAGGGGGCGACACTCTGGGGCCAACGTCCTGACTTTC
cdr3_aa: CASSLDRGRHSGANVLTF

j_call: TRBJ2-5
v_call: TRBV7-9
clone_size: -
d_call: -
cdr3_nt: TGTGCCAGCAGCCAACTGGAGACCCAGTACTTC
cdr3_aa: CASSQLETQYF

j_call: TRBJ1-1
v_call: TRBV5-1
clone_size: once
d_call: -
cdr3_nt: TGCGCCAGCAGCTTGTCCGTGAACACTGAAGCTTTCTTT
cdr3_aa: CASSLSVNTEAFF

j_call: TRBJ2-3
v_call: TRBV27
clone_size: once
d_call: -
cdr3_nt: TGTGCCAGCAGCTTGACAGATCACACAGATACGCAGTATTTT
cdr3_aa: CASSLTDHTDTQYF

j_call: TRBJ1-1
v_call: TRBV5-1
clone_size: few
d_call: TRBD1
cdr3_nt: TGCGCCAGCAGCTTACTAGAAACAGGGGGCATCGCTGAAGCTTTCTTT
cdr3_aa: CASSLLETGGIAEAFF

j_call: TRBJ2-3
v_call: TRBV5-4
clone_size: -
d_call: -
cdr3_nt: TGTGCCAGCAGCTTGGGCGGTACAGATACGCAGTATTTT
cdr3_aa: CASSLGGTDTQYF

j_call: TRBJ2-5
v_call: TRBV7-2
clone_size: -
d_call: TRBD1
cdr3_nt: TGTGCCAGCAGCTTAACCGGGACAGGGGGAGAGACCCAGTACTTC
cdr3_aa: CASSLTGTGGETQYF

j_call: TRBJ1-2
v_call: TRBV28
clone_size: -
d_call: -
cdr3_nt: TGTGCCAGCAGTTTAGGGCCGTTCGTGGGTGGCTACACCTTC
cdr3_aa: CASSLGPFVGGYTF

j_call: TRBJ2-3
v_call: TRBV29-1
clone_size: -
d_call: TRBD1
cdr3_nt: TGCAGCGTGGGACAGAATACAGATACGCAGTATTTT
cdr3_aa: CSVGQNTDTQYF

j_call: TRBJ1-5
v_call: TRBV2
clone_size: -
d_call: -
cdr3_nt: TGTGCCAGCATTCCGGACATCCGACAGCCCCAGCATTTT
cdr3_aa: CASIPDIRQPQHF

j_call: TRBJ1-4
v_call: TRBV11-1
clone_size: -
d_call: TRBD1
cdr3_nt: TGTGCCAGCAGCCTCCGACAGGGGTCGGGAGAAAAACTGTTTTTT
cdr3_aa: CASSLRQGSGEKLFF

j_call: TRBJ1-6
v_call: TRBV6-1
clone_size: -
d_call: -
cdr3_nt: TGTGCCAGCAGTGGACAGGCCGAATTCACCAATTCACCCCTCCACTTT
cdr3_aa: CASSGQAEFTNSPLHF

j_call: TRBJ2-7
v_call: TRBV7-2
clone_size: -
d_call: TRBD2
cdr3_nt: TGTGCCAGCAGCTTTAGCGGGAGGAGCTCCTACGAGCAGTACTTC
cdr3_aa: CASSFSGRSSYEQYF

j_call: TRBJ2-7
v_call: TRBV3-1/TRBV3-2
clone_size: -
d_call: -
cdr3_nt: TGTGCCAGCAGCCAAATGGTTTCCAGTCGCTACGAGCAGTACTTC
cdr3_aa: CASSQMVSSRYEQYF

j_call: TRBJ2-1
v_call: TRBV7-8
clone_size: -
d_call: TRBD2
cdr3_nt: TGTGCCAGCAGCTTAGCGGTTGCGGGAGGTTCCTACAATGAGCAGTTCTTC
cdr3_aa: CASSLAVAGGSYNEQFF

j_call: TRBJ1-1
v_call: TRBV6-5
clone_size: -
d_call: -
cdr3_nt: TGTGCCAGCAGTACAGGCGGCACTGAAGCTTTCTTT
cdr3_aa: CASSTGGTEAFF

j_call: TRBJ1-5
v_call: TRBV5-7
clone_size: -
d_call: TRBD1
cdr3_nt: TGTGCCAGCAGCTTTGTGACAGGGGGCTGTTTCAGCCAGCCCCAGCATTTT
cdr3_aa: CASSFVTGGCFSQPQHF

j_call: TRBJ1-1
v_call: TRBV4-3
clone_size: -
d_call: -
cdr3_nt: TGCGCCAGCAGCCAAGAGGCTCCAAGGGGTGAAGCTTTCTTT
cdr3_aa: CASSQEAPRGEAFF

j_call: TRBJ2-3
v_call: TRBV30
clone_size: -
d_call: -
cdr3_nt: TGTGCCTGGAGGCACTCCTATAAGTTAACTAGCACAGATACGCAGTATTTT
cdr3_aa: CAWRHSYKLTSTDTQYF

j_call: TRBJ1-6
v_call: TRBV7-9
clone_size: -
d_call: -
cdr3_nt: TGTGCCAGCAGCTTAGCTGGACTAGATAATTCACCCCTCCACTTT
cdr3_aa: CASSLAGLDNSPLHF

j_call: TRBJ2-7
v_call: TRBV5-1
clone_size: -
d_call: -
cdr3_nt: TGCGCCAGCAGCTTGCTAATAGGGGTTACTGAGCAGTACTTC
cdr3_aa: CASSLLIGVTEQYF

j_call: TRBJ1-1
v_call: TRBV6-4
clone_size: -
d_call: -
cdr3_nt: TGTGCCAGCAGGCCCGAGGGAACACTGAACACTGAAGCTTTCTTT
cdr3_aa: CASRPEGTLNTEAFF

j_call: TRBJ1-4
v_call: TRBV12-3/TRBV12-4
clone_size: few
d_call: -
cdr3_nt: TGTGCCAGCAGTTTAGGAGGGGAAAAACTGTTTTTT
cdr3_aa: CASSLGGEKLFF

j_call: TRBJ2-2
v_call: TRBV6-5
clone_size: -
d_call: TRBD1
cdr3_nt: TGTGCCAGCAGTTTTGGACAGGCCGCGAACACCGGGGAGCTGTTTTTT
cdr3_aa: CASSFGQAANTGELFF

j_call: TRBJ1-5
v_call: TRBV6-5
clone_size: many
d_call: -
cdr3_nt: TGTGCGGGAGGGGGCAATCAGCCCCAGCATTTT
cdr3_aa: CAGGGNQPQHF

j_call: TRBJ1-3
v_call: TRBV6-6
clone_size: -
d_call: -
cdr3_nt: TGTGCCAGCAGCCCGAAAGCGGGGTACACCATATATTTT
cdr3_aa: CASSPKAGYTIYF

j_call: TRBJ1-4
v_call: TRBV15
clone_size: -
d_call: -
cdr3_nt: TGTGCCACCAGCAGAGATCCCGGGTCCGACGACGCCCCGACCTACTGGCCTAATGAAAAACTGTTTTTT
cdr3_aa: CATSRDPGSDDAPTYWPNEKLFF

j_call: TRBJ2-4
v_call: TRBV15
clone_size: -
d_call: -
cdr3_nt: TGTGCCACCAGCAGAGGTTATTCTATGGACAGCATTCAGTACTTC
cdr3_aa: CATSRGYSMDSIQYF

j_call: TRBJ1-5
v_call: TRBV28
clone_size: -
d_call: -
cdr3_nt: TGTGCCAGCAGTTTACACGGTAACAATCAGCCCCAGCATTTT
cdr3_aa: CASSLHGNNQPQHF

j_call: TRBJ1-5
v_call: TRBV6-5
clone_size: few
d_call: TRBD1
cdr3_nt: TGTGCCAGCAGCGACAGGGGGGGGAGCAATCAGCCCCAGCATTTT
cdr3_aa: CASSDRGGSNQPQHF

j_call: TRBJ2-1
v_call: TRBV6-2/TRBV6-3
clone_size: once
d_call: -
cdr3_nt: TGTGCCAGCAGTCGACTAAGCCCCCGGGGTGTTGGTGAGCAGTTCTTC
cdr3_aa: CASSRLSPRGVGEQFF

j_call: TRBJ2-5
v_call: TRBV6-1
clone_size: -
d_call: -
cdr3_nt: TGTGCCAGCAGTGACGGTCACCAAGAGACCCAGTACTTC
cdr3_aa: CASSDGHQETQYF

j_call: TRBJ1-2
v_call: TRBV5-4
clone_size: -
d_call: TRBD1
cdr3_nt: TGTGCCAGCAGCCCCGGGACAGGGGGCTTTGGCTACACCTTC
cdr3_aa: CASSPGTGGFGYTF

j_call: TRBJ2-7
v_call: TRBV6-5
clone_size: -
d_call: -
cdr3_nt: TGTGCCAGCAGTTACTTGCCCCTGAGGTCTGGCGAGCAGTACTTC
cdr3_aa: CASSYLPLRSGEQYF

j_call: TRBJ2-5
v_call: TRBV3-1/TRBV3-2
clone_size: -
d_call: -
cdr3_nt: TGTGCCAGCAGCCAACATACAGGGGGGGGAGAGACCCAGTACTTC
cdr3_aa: CASSQHTGGGETQYF

j_call: TRBJ2-7
v_call: TRBV29-1
clone_size: -
d_call: TRBD2
cdr3_nt: TGCAGCGTCGGGAATAGCGGGAGAGACTACGAGCAGTACTTC
cdr3_aa: CSVGNSGRDYEQYF

j_call: TRBJ2-1
v_call: TRBV29-1
clone_size: -
d_call: -
cdr3_nt: TGCAGCGTGGGGGACTTGCTCTACAATGAGCAGTTCTTC
cdr3_aa: CSVGDLLYNEQFF

j_call: TRBJ2-1
v_call: TRBV5-6
clone_size: many
d_call: TRBD2
cdr3_nt: TGTGCCAGCAGCGCACACCTCAGTGGGGGGGTTCGGTCCTACAATGAGCAGTTCTTC
cdr3_aa: CASSAHLSGGVRSYNEQFF

j_call: TRBJ1-1
v_call: TRBV3-1/TRBV3-2
clone_size: -
d_call: -
cdr3_nt: TGTGCCAGCAGCCAACCACACATTAACACTGAAGCTTTCTTT
cdr3_aa: CASSQPHINTEAFF

j_call: TRBJ1-5
v_call: TRBV6-2/TRBV6-3
clone_size: many
d_call: TRBD1
cdr3_nt: TGTGCCAGCAGTTGGACAGGGACGCAGGATCAGCCCCAGCATTTT
cdr3_aa: CASSWTGTQDQPQHF

j_call: TRBJ2-1
v_call: TRBV7-2
clone_size: -
d_call: -
cdr3_nt: TGTGCCAGCAGCAGACTAGTGAAGGTGTCTAATGAGCAGTTCTTC
cdr3_aa: CASSRLVKVSNEQFF

j_call: TRBJ1-5
v_call: TRBV6-5
clone_size: -
d_call: TRBD1
cdr3_nt: TGTGCCAGCAGACTAGACAGGGTTAGCAATCAGCCCCAGCATTTT
cdr3_aa: CASRLDRVSNQPQHF

j_call: TRBJ2-2
v_call: TRBV19
clone_size: -
d_call: -
cdr3_nt: TGTGCCAGTACCACTAGCCGAAGCACCGGGGAGCTGTTTTTT
cdr3_aa: CASTTSRSTGELFF

j_call: TRBJ2-7
v_call: TRBV4-3
clone_size: -
d_call: TRBD2
cdr3_nt: TGCGCCAGCAGCCTTACTAGCGGGGGGGCGTACGAGCAGTACTTC
cdr3_aa: CASSLTSGGAYEQYF

j_call: TRBJ1-1
v_call: TRBV25-1
clone_size: -
d_call: -
cdr3_nt: TGTGCCAGTAAGGGGGGGGCTTATAACACTGAAGCTTTCTTT
cdr3_aa: CASKGGAYNTEAFF